This T cell receptor beta chain was sequenced during a study of T cells in Graves' hyperthyroidism and ophthalmopathy. Study details: Peripheral blood was collected at initial diagnosis, before any treatment.

This clonotype came up many times. TCR beta CDR3 regions were amplified from RNA. The TCR CDR3 first-round RT-PCR relied on the HTBI primer set. Each CDR3 protein gets one entry after TCRdb re-called the multiplex PCR reads with MiXCR. The sample shows approximately 400,000 distinct CDR3 sequences, roughly 14% of them seen only once. Germline V lookup: CDR1 MDHEN, CDR2 SYDVKM. The CDR3 is 16 residues long. V lost 4 bases and J 4 bases, leaving 17 bases between the germline ends. The blood sample dates from first hyperthyroidism diagnosis, preceding any ophthalmopathy symptoms. This TCR came from a man aged 25-40 years with Graves' hyperthyroidism that later progressed to Graves' ophthalmopathy. V is TRBV28 and J is TRBJ2-1, with a tentative D call TRBD1 (6 bases). Sequencing used blood. CDR3 sequence reads: CASSSAGVEGYNEQFF. The CDR3 region has the DNA TGTGCCAGCAGTTCCGCAGGGGTAGAGGGTTACAATGAGCAGTTCTTC.